These T cell receptor beta chains were read from a single sample in a study of T cells in Graves' hyperthyroidism and ophthalmopathy. Each CDR3 protein is one row after TCRdb ran MiXCR on the multiplex PCR reads. The data contain roughly 580,000 distinct CDR3 sequences, 35% to 55% of them singletons. Sample: peripheral blood or thyroid tissue (not recorded which). These receptors were taken from a woman between 18 and 29 years old with Graves' hyperthyroidism. The CDR3 runs from the conserved cysteine through the conserved F or W. Each record gives: J gene, V gene, clone size, D gene, CDR3 DNA, CDR3 protein. A D gene is named only where the DNA matches it firmly. Clone size is shown for a subset of rows, as once, few, many or a class of expanded clone.

TRBJ2-2,TRBV29-1,.,TRBD1,TGCAGCGGGGCCAGGGGGTCGGTCGCCGGGGAGCTGTTTTTT,CSGARGSVAGELFF
TRBJ1-2,TRBV7-9,.,TRBD1,TGTGCCAGCAGCCACCGGGACAGGACTTTAAGCTACACCTTC,CASSHRDRTLSYTF
TRBJ2-7,TRBV7-9,.,.,TGTGCCAGCAGCTTATTGGACGATTGGGGGCCTTGCGAGCAGTACTTC,CASSLLDDWGPCEQYF
TRBJ2-5,TRBV7-3,.,.,TGTGCCAGCAGCCCCTCGGTCAGCCGGTACCAAGAGACCCAGTACTTC,CASSPSVSRYQETQYF
TRBJ2-6,TRBV19,.,TRBD1,TGTGCCGGTAGTTCGTGGGACAGGGGTTCTGGGGCCAACGTCCTGACTTTC,CAGSSWDRGSGANVLTF
TRBJ2-7,TRBV9,.,.,TGTGCCAGCAGCACCGACCTTTACAGCGAGCAGTACTTC,CASSTDLYSEQYF
TRBJ1-1,TRBV2,many,.,TGTGCCGGCCGGGGCAGGGGGAACACTGAAGCTTTCTTT,CAGRGRGNTEAFF
TRBJ1-5,TRBV2,once,.,TGTGCCAGCAGTGCTAGAAGACAGTCTAGCAATCAGCCCCAGCATTTT,CASSARRQSSNQPQHF
TRBJ1-3,TRBV29-1,.,.,TGCAGCGCCGGGACACCAAACACCATATATTTT,CSAGTPNTIYF
TRBJ1-1,TRBV7-8,many,.,TGTGCCAGCAGCCTAGGGGTGGGGGCTGAAGCTTTCTTT,CASSLGVGAEAFF
TRBJ2-7,TRBV12-3/TRBV12-4,few,TRBD2,TGTGCCAGCAGTTTCGTCCCGGGACTAGCGACCCACGAGCAGTACTTC,CASSFVPGLATHEQYF
TRBJ2-5,TRBV29-1,few,.,TGCAGTGCGCCCCCGGGCCCCTCCCGTAGGGCCGAGACCCAGTACTTC,CSAPPGPSRRAETQYF
TRBJ2-6,TRBV10-3,.,.,TGTGCCATCAGTGCCCCTGGGGCTAACGTCCTGACTTTC,CAISAPGANVLTF
TRBJ1-4,TRBV7-9,few,.,TGTGCCAGCAGCTCTACAGGGAGGTTAGATGAAAAACTGTTTTTT,CASSSTGRLDEKLFF
TRBJ2-5,TRBV24-1,.,TRBD2,TGTGCCACCAGTGATTCCCAGGGGGCTAGCGGGAGAGTCCAAGAGACCCAGTACTTC,CATSDSQGASGRVQETQYF
TRBJ1-1,TRBV12-3/TRBV12-4,.,.,TGTGCCAGCAGTCTCAGGGGTATAGGTGAAGCTTTCTTT,CASSLRGIGEAFF
TRBJ2-7,TRBV7-9,few,TRBD2,TGTGCCAGCAGCTTGCTCCCAGCCGGGGGGTACGAGCAGTACTTC,CASSLLPAGGYEQYF
TRBJ1-6,TRBV7-2,.,.,TGTGCCAGCAGCTTTTCCAACAATTCACCCCTCCACTTT,CASSFSNNSPLHF
TRBJ2-1,TRBV7-3,.,TRBD2,TGTGCCAGCAGCTTCCGGACTAGCGGGAGGTACAATGAGCAGTTCTTC,CASSFRTSGRYNEQFF
TRBJ1-1,TRBV5-5,few,TRBD1,TGTGCCAGCAGCTTGTTAGGGGGCACGACTGAAGCTTTCTTT,CASSLLGGTTEAFF
TRBJ1-3,TRBV5-1,.,TRBD1,TGCGCCAGCAGCGGGGACAGGGCTGGAAACACCATATATTTT,CASSGDRAGNTIYF
TRBJ1-2,TRBV7-9,many,TRBD1,TGTGCCAGCAGCTTTACAGGGGGCTCGACCTATGGCTACACCTTC,CASSFTGGSTYGYTF
TRBJ1-5,TRBV10-2,.,.,TGCGCCAGCAGTGAAGTCCCTAACAGCAATCAGCCCCAGCATTTT,CASSEVPNSNQPQHF